This entry is about one TCR beta chain. Its antigen has not been determined. Base qualities are not at hand, and no much larger clone is one base apart. The study profiled bulk TCR beta-chain repertoires in matched peripheral blood, tumor and adjacent normal breast tissue taken from approximately 15 patients with early-stage breast cancer. Before surgery, whole blood (roughly 4.5-10 mL) was collected into EDTA tubes and processed within 2 hours. Peripheral blood mononuclear cells were isolated by Ficoll-Paque centrifugation in SepMate-50 tubes. PBMCs were cryopreserved in approximately 90% FBS with about 10% DMSO in aliquots of roughly 1.9 to 4.5 million cells and stored in liquid nitrogen. Genomic DNA was extracted with the Qiagen AllPrep DNA/RNA Mini kit. This record belongs to a study of early stage breast cancer tumors (dated by TCRdb to between 2016 and 2019). Study-wide context: Of the approximately 15 invasive breast tumors, about a dozen were found to be estrogen receptor-positive, progesterone receptor-positive and HER2-negative. Of the approximately twelve ER+/PR+/HER2- tumors, eight were classified as invasive ductal carcinomas and four as invasive lobular carcinomas. On average, each sample had 9 to 10-fold read coverage. A total of roughly 2.5 million templates, representing about 1.1 million unique clonotypes, were detected across all samples.

Every sample was amplified as two independent genomic DNA replicates, using 0.5 to 0.6 ug for blood and roughly 1.6 ug for tumor or normal breast. Following the manufacturer's instructions, the ImmunoSeq Intro kit was used to carry out TCRB sequencing on genomic DNA. Multiplex PCR ran 31 cycles with proprietary primers and spike-in control sequences for absolute quantification. Single-end 150-bp reads were used to sequence an 87-bp fragment spanning the CDR3 plus the flanking V and J genes. Each lane of an Illumina MiSeq running version 3.0 chemistry carried seven multiplexed samples, with two replicates apiece. As for the original processing: The vendor's proprietary pipeline processed the raw data and merged both replicates into a single result for each sample. A clonotype was defined as productive rearrangements that share the same V-gene family, CDR3 amino acid sequence and J-gene segment. Clonality was computed as 1 minus the normalized Shannon entropy (Pielou evenness) of TCRB abundances. To estimate T cell density, the total number of templates was divided by the number of input cells, which was inferred from the amount of DNA input. Recon, run with its default parameters, was used to estimate overall repertoire diversity and clonality. Tumor-enriched clonotypes were defined as having over 0.1% abundance in tumor and at least 32-fold higher abundance than in normal breast. TCRdb holds this immuneACCESS table with in-frame rearrangements only. Some clones are missing; in checked studies, unresolved V genes explain under half, and the rest has no known cause. For V, J and clone size, that table is used; D and trimming come from the DNA. In this sample the table shows about 72,000 clones, 79% of which occur a single time. Clones ranked in the top ten supply more than 3% of the sample.

Here V drops 2 bases and J drops 6 bases, and the junction holds 7 bases not matched to any gene. Via the germline V gene, CDR1 is SGHRS and CDR2 YFSETQ. The CDR3 starts with the cysteine, ends with the phenylalanine, and has 15 residues. Only the CDR3 region is kept as DNA, spanning 45 bases read in frame from base 1. What the work shows at the level of the full study, not this receptor alone: Tumors showed about 2.5-fold higher T cell density and higher clonality than adjacent normal breast tissue. Because the cohort was small, a breakdown by tumor subtype could not be done. Repertoires from blood and normal breast were more alike than repertoires from blood and tumor, and in about 90% of the 16 patients, comparing each tissue with blood separated tumor from normal. Chain pairing and functional markers such as CD4, CD8 and FOXP3 were missed by bulk genomic DNA sequencing of unsorted cells. Enriched TCRB sequences shared across patients were mostly commonly generated sequences, unlikely to play an important role in the tumor microenvironment.

The chain employs TRBV5-1 and TRBJ2-1; a stretch of 8 junction bases matches TRBD1. Sequencing input: blood. The sequence was collected from a person between 60 and 69 years old with breast cancer. The DNA is TGCGCCAGCAGCTTTAACCAGGGGGCTGGCAATGAGCAGTTCTTC. Protein translation: CASSFNQGAGNEQFF.